Listed below are T cell receptor beta chains from one sample, sequenced in a study of graft-versus-host responses after intestinal transplantation. The antigens for these receptors are not known. The method was immunoSEQ multiplex PCR; TCRdb's version includes in-frame clones alone and lacks a portion of them. The data show tens of thousands of clones, roughly 90% seen once. The material was unstimulated CD4+ T cells sorted from spleen or lymph node cells, obtained before transplant. These receptors were taken from a human donor who was the organ donor for an intestinal transplant. Each CDR3 is given with its conserved first and last residue. D genes are given only for firm matches. The size field is filled for only some rows; it gives once, few, many or a size class.

d_gene: -
v_gene: TRBV18
j_gene: TRBJ1-1
abundance: -
CDR3aa: CASSPLLEAEAFF
CDR3nt: TGTGCCAGCTCACCACTATTGGAGGCTGAAGCTTTCTTT

d_gene: TRBD1
v_gene: TRBV11-3
j_gene: TRBJ2-3
abundance: -
CDR3aa: CASSPGSGTGGTDTQYF
CDR3nt: TGTGCCAGCAGCCCCGGGTCCGGGACAGGGGGGACAGATACGCAGTATTTT

d_gene: -
v_gene: TRBV19
j_gene: TRBJ2-1
abundance: -
CDR3aa: CASAYNVVNEQFF
CDR3nt: TGTGCCAGTGCGTATAATGTAGTCAATGAGCAGTTCTTC

d_gene: TRBD2
v_gene: TRBV5-6
j_gene: TRBJ2-4
abundance: -
CDR3aa: CASSFGGGIQYF
CDR3nt: TGTGCCAGCAGCTTCGGGGGGGGCATTCAGTACTTC

d_gene: -
v_gene: TRBV11-2
j_gene: TRBJ1-1
abundance: -
CDR3aa: CASSLTQVEAFF
CDR3nt: TGTGCCAGCAGCCTAACACAGGTAGAAGCTTTCTTT

d_gene: TRBD2
v_gene: TRBV2
j_gene: TRBJ2-1
abundance: once
CDR3aa: CASSHLWTSGDNEQFF
CDR3nt: TGTGCCAGCAGTCACCTCTGGACTAGCGGAGACAATGAGCAGTTCTTC

d_gene: -
v_gene: TRBV14
j_gene: TRBJ2-5
abundance: -
CDR3aa: CASSLKGFGPRGQETQYF
CDR3nt: TGTGCCAGCAGCCTCAAGGGGTTTGGGCCTCGAGGCCAAGAGACCCAGTACTTC

d_gene: TRBD1
v_gene: TRBV7-6
j_gene: TRBJ2-2
abundance: -
CDR3aa: CASSPTPGQGIELFF
CDR3nt: TGTGCCAGCAGCCCAACACCGGGACAGGGGATCGAGCTGTTTTTT

d_gene: TRBD1
v_gene: TRBV28
j_gene: TRBJ2-2
abundance: -
CDR3aa: CASSPDRGYTGELFF
CDR3nt: TGTGCCAGCAGCCCAGACAGGGGGTACACCGGGGAGCTGTTTTTT

d_gene: TRBD1
v_gene: TRBV6-5
j_gene: TRBJ1-5
abundance: once
CDR3aa: CASSNGRGGPQPQHF
CDR3nt: TGTGCCAGCAGTAACGGGCGAGGGGGCCCCCAGCCCCAGCATTTT

d_gene: -
v_gene: TRBV29-1
j_gene: TRBJ2-7
abundance: few
CDR3aa: CSVYSSTYEQYF
CDR3nt: TGCAGCGTTTATTCTAGCACCTACGAGCAGTACTTC

d_gene: -
v_gene: TRBV14
j_gene: TRBJ2-7
abundance: once
CDR3aa: CASSHLSGSSYEQYF
CDR3nt: TGTGCCAGCAGCCACCTCTCTGGGAGCTCCTACGAGCAGTACTTC